The 7 T cell receptor beta chains in this list originate from one sample, sequenced in a study of long-term antiretroviral therapy in people with HIV (dated by TCRdb to the early 2020s). The immunoSEQ hsTCRB v3.0 assay was used at survey level resolution for TRB variable region sequencing. Sourced from immuneACCESS, this table was stored by TCRdb with only in-frame sequences that have V and J called. A share of the clones is absent; for the studies checked, an unresolved V gene accounts for under half, and the remainder has no known explanation. The sample table contains some 11,000 clones; only one count was recorded for approximately 85% of them. More than 15% of the sample rests with the top ten. The sequences come from unsorted PBMCs, collected 1.8 years after starting antiretroviral therapy. The source of these receptors is a man between 40 and 49 years old with HIV.

The chain joins TRBV15 to TRBJ2-1; the match to TRBD1 covers 10 bases. The CDR3 sequence is 15 residues long. Germline loops: CDR1 LNHNV, CDR2 YYDKDF (reference sequence). The ends lost 3 bases at V and 9 bases at J; junction bases unmatched: 8. The CDR3 coding sequence is TGTGCCACCAGCAGTACCGGGACAGGGGTCGCTGAGCAGTTCTTC. This codes for CATSSTGTGVAEQFF.

This sequence joins TRBV6-1 and TRBJ2-1; TRBD2 agrees at 8 bases. Germline CDR1 and CDR2: MNHNS and SASEGT. The V gene end was trimmed by 3 bases and the J gene end by 7 bases; junction bases not matched to a gene: 8. CDR3 length: 15 residues. The CDR3 DNA is TGTGCCAGCAGTGACGGCGGGAGGTCCCATAATGAGCAGTTCTTC. As protein: CASSDGGRSHNEQFF.

The chain uses TRBV13 and TRBJ1-1, with D perhaps TRBD1 (6 bases). Germline-derived CDR1 and CDR2 are PRHDT and FYEKMQ (reference sequence). V lost 4 bases and J 6 bases, leaving 15 bases between the germline ends. The CDR3 covers 14 residues. DNA for the CDR3: TGTGCCAGCAGCTCGTACAGGGAGGAGGCTGAAGCTTTCTTT. This gives the protein CASSSYREEAEAFF.

The chain is built from TRBV7-9 and TRBJ2-2; the D gene could be TRBD1 or TRBD2 (5 bases each). Per the germline V gene, CDR1 is SEHNR and CDR2 is FQNEAQ (reference sequence). The CDR3 has 14 amino acids. Trimming stripped 5 bases from V and 4 bases from J, with 11 bases between. In DNA form, the CDR3 reads TGTGCCAGCAGCCCCCGGGACCCCACCGGGGAGCTGTTTTTT. This translates into CASSPRDPTGELFF.

This clone appeared a single time. The chain has TRBV7-9 and TRBJ1-1; perhaps TRBD1 as D (5 bases). Germline V gene sequence: CDR1 SEHNR, CDR2 FQNEAQ (reference sequence). Trimming stripped 6 bases from V and 1 base from J, with 9 bases between. This CDR3 region has 13 residues. The CDR3, as DNA: TGTGCCAGCAGACGAACAGGGAACACTGAAGCTTTCTTT. Translated, it gives CASRRTGNTEAFF.

Comment on this clone: The junction and the germline gene differ at one end; a read error may be behind it. This chain uses TRBV5-6 with TRBJ1-5, with 8 bases that match TRBD1. The CDR3 length is 14 residues. In germline, CDR1 is SGHDT, CDR2 YYEEEE. The CDR3 DNA is TGTGCCAGTAGCTCCGGGACAGGCGTCCAGCCCCAGCATTTT. Its translation is CASSSGTGVQPQHF.

V usage is TRBV9 and J usage is TRBJ2-1, with D perhaps TRBD1 or TRBD2 (5 bases each). Trimming shortened V by 0 bases and J by 6 bases, and 16 bases separated the two germline ends. Germline CDR1 SGDLS, CDR2 YYNGEE. CDR3 length: 16 residues. This chain's CDR3 is CASSVAAGTLINEQFF. DNA for the CDR3: TGTGCCAGCAGCGTAGCTGCCGGGACGTTGATCAATGAGCAGTTCTTC.